The following is a T cell receptor (beta chain) sequence with its context. Its cognate antigen is unknown. 13 Jbeta primers and 60 Vbeta primers were used for the PCR. Repertoires were generated with immunoSEQ multiplex PCR, while TCRdb's copy carries only in-frame clones and drops some. The top ten hold roughly 5.2% of the sample, which has approximately 170,000 clones, almost 75% seen once. The sample comes from a study of cytomegalovirus exposure and HLA in healthy donors. The wider study: Sequencing of 180 million or so T cells in an earlier analysis found 100 million to 140 million unique TCR beta sequences.

Study-level points and caveats: A link between a missense DCLRE1C variant and TCR beta V- and J-gene trimming emerged from a later analysis.

Germline V gene data show CDR1 as SGHKS and CDR2 as YYEKEE (reference sequence). Trimming took 4 bases from V and 2 from J, leaving 3 bases between them. This CDR3 spans 11 amino acids. The source is a woman aged 18-30 years in good health and CMV-seropositive. The material sequenced was PBMCs. The chain couples TRBV5-5 to TRBJ1-2; D call uncertain. CDR3 protein: CASSQNYGYTF. Here the CDR3 DNA reads TGTGCCAGCAGCCAGAACTATGGCTACACCTTC.